These 17 T cell receptor beta chains originate from one sample sequenced in a study of T cell responses to AZD1222 COVID-19 vaccine (dated by TCRdb to the early 2020s). The protocol used for the library was the immunoSEQ multiplex PCR assay. TCRdb mirrors the immuneACCESS table, restricted to in-frame sequences. Some clones are absent from its copies; in checked studies, under half trace to an unresolved V gene, and the reason for the others is unknown. The sample data list approximately 150,000 clones, and roughly 94% of these were observed just once. The ten largest make up around 4.4% of the sample. The time point label here, explained by the study, means: baseline before first vaccination. The sample's treatment or condition, from its label and the paper: meningococcal conjugate vaccine given as trial control. The sequences come from peripheral blood, collected on day 0 of MenACWY control vaccination. All receptors derive from an adult in good health.

V is TRBV6-2 or TRBV6-3 and J is TRBJ2-1; 9 nucleotides align to TRBD2. V lost 4 bases and J lost 3; bases outside the gene matches: 7. The CDR3 has 16 amino acids. The germline gives CDR1 MNHEY, CDR2 SVGEGT. The CDR3: CASSLGLAGYYNEQFF. The CDR3 DNA is TGTGCCAGCAGTTTGGGTCTAGCGGGATACTACAATGAGCAGTTCTTC.

The DNA of the CDR3 is TGTGCCAGCAGTCCGGTTGGCGGCACCTACGAGCAGTACTTC. This codes for CASSPVGGTYEQYF. This chain links TRBV27 with TRBJ2-7; the D is unclear. Per germline, CDR1 MNHEY and CDR2 SMNVEV (reference sequence). The CDR3 runs to 14 residues. The V end was cut by 5 bases, the J end by 2 bases, with 13 bases between.

This chain joins TRBV19 and TRBJ1-4; D uncertain. V lost 5 bases to trimming and J lost 6 bases, with 16 bases between them. Germline CDR1 and CDR2: LNHDA and SQIVND (reference sequence). This CDR3 is 15 amino acids long. The CDR3 reads CASSANTDYHEKLFF. The DNA of the CDR3 is TGTGCCAGTAGTGCGAACACCGACTACCATGAAAAACTGTTTTTT.

V gene TRBV18 combines with J gene TRBJ2-5, with D perhaps TRBD2 (5 bases). There are 16 residues in the CDR3. Germline-derived CDR1 and CDR2 are KGHSH and LQKENI. The ends were cut back, 5 bases at V and 6 bases at J, with 22 bases in the middle. The CDR3 sequence is CASSTVSGPGGQTQYF. The DNA of the CDR3 is TGTGCCAGCTCAACAGTGTCGGGCCCCGGAGGTCAGACCCAGTACTTC.

CDR3 in amino acids: CASSLVVRQASPNSPLHF. The CDR3 region has the DNA TGCGCCAGCAGCTTGGTGGTACGGCAGGCGAGTCCGAATTCACCCCTCCACTTT. V gene TRBV5-1 combines with J gene TRBJ1-6; D uncertain. CDR3 length: 18 residues. Germline-derived CDR1 and CDR2 are SGHRS and YFSETQ. Trimming left V 0 bases short and J 7 bases short, with 20 bases between.

The chain uses TRBV10-1 and TRBJ2-3, with TRBD1 matching over 8 bases. The DNA end favors TRBJ2-2, so the J call may be wrong. CDR3 length: 11 amino acids. In germline, CDR1 is WNHNN, CDR2 SYGVQD (reference sequence). The CDR3 region has the DNA TGCGCCAGCAGTGACGACAGGGGGCTGTTTTTT. Its translation is CASSDDRGLFF.

The V gene is TRBV7-9, the J gene TRBJ2-1, with 7 bases aligning to TRBD1. The CDR3 covers 15 residues. Germline V lookup: CDR1 SEHNR, CDR2 FQNEAQ (reference sequence). Trimming took 5 bases from V and 9 from J; bases not matched to a gene: 13. The CDR3 here is CASSPRTPRTGEQFF. In nucleotides, the CDR3 is TGTGCCAGCAGCCCTAGGACTCCCCGGACAGGTGAGCAGTTCTTC.

This sequence joins TRBV27 and TRBJ1-4; no reliable D call. CDR3 size: 14 residues. Between the trimmed V and J ends, which lost 3 bases and 3 bases, there was a span of 8 bases. Germline V gene sequence: CDR1 MNHEY, CDR2 SMNVEV (reference sequence). The CDR3 region is CASSFLGSNEKLFF. The CDR3 region has the DNA TGTGCCAGCAGTTTCCTGGGATCTAATGAAAAACTGTTTTTT.

The chain links TRBV19 to TRBJ1-1; TRBD1 is a possible D gene (6 bases). Germline CDR1 LNHDA, CDR2 SQIVND (reference sequence). With 5 bases removed from V and 0 bases from J, the gap between germline ends came to 13 bases. This CDR3 region has 15 residues. The CDR3 DNA is TGTGCCAGTAGTCAGGACAGAAATATGAACACTGAAGCTTTCTTT. Translation: CASSQDRNMNTEAFF.

Turning to this clone: The junction departs from germline at one end; a sequencing error may be responsible. The genes are TRBV24-1 and TRBJ2-2; 8 bases fit TRBD1. Germline V gives CDR1 KGHDR, CDR2 SFDVKD. The CDR3 has 14 amino acids. This CDR3 is CATSDRQGRGALFF. The CDR3 DNA is TGTGCCACCAGTGACCGACAGGGGCGTGGGGCGCTGTTTTTT.

V gene TRBV2 combines with J gene TRBJ1-1; D is possibly TRBD1 (6 bases). Germline V gives CDR1 SNHLY, CDR2 FYNNEI. Trimming took off 7 bases at V and 1 base at J, with 10 bases between the two ends. The CDR3 contains 13 residues. CDR3 protein: CASKRDTNTEAFF. As DNA, the CDR3 is TGTGCCAGCAAGAGGGACACGAACACTGAAGCTTTCTTT.

V usage is TRBV27 and J usage is TRBJ2-5; D is uncertain. Trimming left V 6 bases short and J 5 bases short, with 19 bases between. This CDR3 contains 15 residues. CDR1 and CDR2 (germline): MNHEY, SMNVEV (reference sequence). For the CDR3, the DNA is TGTGCCAGCAGAAGAAGTACGGCAGGCTACGAGACCCAGTACTTC. Protein sequence: CASRRSTAGYETQYF.

This sequence joins TRBV7-2 and TRBJ2-1, with TRBD2 identical over 15 bases. The junction had 4 bases not matched to a gene; V was cut back by 4 bases and J by 9 bases. Germline assignment: CDR1 SGHTA and CDR2 FQGNSA. The CDR3 extends over 15 amino acids. The CDR3 spells CASSSGLAGGSEQFF. CDR3 DNA: TGTGCCAGCAGCTCGGGACTAGCGGGAGGCAGTGAGCAGTTCTTC.

The V and J genes are TRBV24-1 and TRBJ2-1; 15 bases match TRBD2. Per germline, CDR1 KGHDR and CDR2 SFDVKD. The CDR3 covers 19 residues. V dropped 4 bases and J dropped 0; count of bases not matched to a gene: 6. The CDR3 loop reads CATSDPGTSGRSSYNEQFF. In DNA form, the CDR3 reads TGTGCCACCAGTGACCCCGGGACTAGCGGGAGGAGCTCCTACAATGAGCAGTTCTTC.

The J gene is TRBJ2-5, the V gene TRBV11-2; D is ambiguous. CDR1 is SGHAT and CDR2 is FQNNGV in the germline V gene. The CDR3 has 12 residues. Trimming stripped 5 bases from V and 7 bases from J, with 11 bases between. CDR3 region: CASSLIPRTQYF. As DNA, the CDR3 is TGTGCCAGCAGCCTTATACCGCGGACCCAGTACTTC.

The V call is TRBV29-1, the J call TRBJ2-7, with TRBD2 matching 10 bases. V lost 4 bases to trimming and J lost 4 bases; unmatched junction nucleotides: 7. The CDR3 contains 14 residues. The germline CDR1 and CDR2 sequences are SQVTM and ANQGSEA. CDR3 in amino acids: CSVVASGSRYEQYF. CDR3 in DNA: TGCAGCGTTGTGGCTAGCGGGAGTAGGTACGAGCAGTACTTC.

This rearrangement joins TRBV18 to TRBJ2-7; D is unresolved. The length of the CDR3 is 16 residues. V was pared by 0 bases and J by 1 base, with 13 bases between. Per germline, CDR1 KGHSH and CDR2 LQKENI. The CDR3 here is CASSPPTGLGSYEQYF. CDR3 in DNA: TGTGCCAGCTCACCACCGACTGGCCTGGGTTCCTACGAGCAGTACTTC.